These 10 T cell receptor beta chains share one sample of origin, sequenced in a study of blood T cells in healthy people across ages. Alongside a J-beta primer mix, a sample-barcoded 5' primer served in a second PCR lasting about 7 to 11 cycles. Using its own MiXCR run on the 5' RACE reads, TCRdb lists one record per CDR3 protein. The sample has approximately 400,000 distinct CDR3 sequences, about 52% seen once. Sequenced sample: blood. All receptors come from a man in his fifties or sixties in good health.

The chain couples TRBV7-9 to TRBJ2-7; D ambiguous. This CDR3 comprises 13 residues. V lost 5 bases, J lost 3 bases, and 11 bases lay in between. CDR1 and CDR2 (germline): SEHNR, FQNEAQ (reference sequence). The CDR3: CASSTRTSYEQYF. DNA of the CDR3: TGTGCCAGCAGCACTCGGACCAGCTACGAGCAGTACTTC.

This clonotype was seen a few times. J is TRBJ2-7 and V is TRBV3-1; possibly TRBD2 for D (5 bases). V lost 2 bases and J 3 bases, leaving 5 bases between the germline ends. The germline V gene encodes CDR1 LGHDT and CDR2 YNNKEL (reference sequence). CDR3 length: 12 residues. This CDR3 reads CASSQRGYEQYF. CDR3 nucleotide sequence: TGTGCCAGCAGCCAACGGGGCTACGAGCAGTACTTC.

There are a few counts of this clonotype. The chain couples TRBV20-1 to TRBJ1-1; D gene uncertain. Germline CDR1 and CDR2: DFQATT and SNEGSKA (reference sequence). The CDR3 totals 8 residues. V was cut by 3 bases and J by 12 bases, with 5 bases left in between. The chain's CDR3 is CSASQTFF. CDR3 nucleotides: TGCAGTGCTAGTCAGACTTTCTTT.

This rearrangement joins TRBV28 to TRBJ1-5; tentatively, D is TRBD1 (6 bases). Germline CDR1 reads MDHEN; CDR2 reads SYDVKM. This CDR3 is 16 amino acids long. The germline V and J ends were trimmed by 6 bases and 6 bases, with 21 bases remaining between them. CDR3 in amino acids: CASRYPWGAAGQPQHF. CDR3 coding DNA: TGTGCCAGCAGATACCCATGGGGGGCCGCGGGTCAGCCCCAGCATTTT.

This rearrangement joins TRBV20-1 to TRBJ2-1; 9 nucleotides agree with TRBD1. Per germline, CDR1 DFQATT and CDR2 SNEGSKA (reference sequence). With 4 bases clipped from V and 4 bases from J, the junction kept 5 bases outside the gene matches. There are 14 residues in the CDR3. The CDR3 loop is CSANWDRDYNEQFF. The CDR3 nucleotides are TGCAGTGCTAACTGGGACAGGGATTACAATGAGCAGTTCTTC.

The chain links TRBV9 to TRBJ2-3; the match to TRBD1 covers 7 bases. Germline CDR1 and CDR2: SGDLS and YYNGEE. The CDR3 sequence is 15 residues long. V shed 4 bases, J shed 1 base, and the junction held 6 bases outside the gene matches. CDR3 nucleotide sequence: TGTGCCAGCAGCCCGACAGGGTCCCGCACAGATACGCAGTATTTT. As protein: CASSPTGSRTDTQYF. The full variable domain, completed using reference TRBV9 and TRBJ2-3, is DSGVTQTPKHLITATGQRVTLRCSPRSGDLSVYWYQQSLDQGLQFLIQYYNGEERAKGNILERFSAQQFPDLHSELNLSSLELGDSALYFCASSPTGSRTDTQYFGPGTRLTVL.

This clonotype was found a few times. This chain links TRBV7-2 with TRBJ2-1, with D tentatively TRBD2 (6 bases). Trimming took 3 bases from V and 2 from J, leaving 11 bases between them. The V gene's germline CDR1 is SGHTA and CDR2 FQGNSA. This CDR3 is built from 15 residues. As DNA, the CDR3 is TGTGCCAGCAGCTTTGGGAGGTCGGCCTACAATGAGCAGTTCTTC. It encodes CASSFGRSAYNEQFF. The complete variable domain, with remaining parts taken from reference TRBV7-2 and TRBJ2-1, reads GAGVSQSPSNKVTEKGKDVELRCDPISGHTALYWYRQSLGQGLEFLIYFQGNSAPDKSGLPSDRFSAERTGGSVSTLTIQRTQQEDSAVYLCASSFGRSAYNEQFFGPGTRLTVL.

The CDR3 DNA reads as TGCAGTGCCCGAAGGAGCGGGAGGGCCGAAACCTACAATGAGCAGTACTTC. Residues: CSARRSGRAETYNEQYF. This chain uses TRBV20-1 with TRBJ2-5, with 10 bases matching TRBD2. Germline assignment: CDR1 DFQATT and CDR2 SNEGSKA (reference sequence). J gave up 11 bases and V 6 bases, and 24 bases lay outside the gene matches. The CDR3 has 17 amino acids.

This clonotype showed up many times. The chain links TRBV20-1 to TRBJ1-1; 7 bases fit TRBD1. The CDR3 totals 12 residues. CDR1 is DFQATT, CDR2 SNEGSKA, per germline (reference sequence). J gave up 1 base and V 6 bases, and 2 bases lay outside the gene matches. CDR3 sequence: CSARQGNTEAFF. CDR3 sequence (DNA): TGCAGTGCCCGACAGGGGAACACTGAAGCTTTCTTT.

V is TRBV28 and J is TRBJ1-6; TRBD1 matches 10 bases. In germline, CDR1 is MDHEN, CDR2 SYDVKM. The trim removed 8 bases at V and 8 bases at J, leaving 6 bases unmatched. The CDR3 is made up of 14 amino acids. This CDR3 reads CASRQGARDSPLHF. CDR3 sequence (DNA): TGTGCCAGCCGACAGGGGGCGCGAGATTCACCCCTCCACTTT. Drawing the rest from reference TRBV28 and TRBJ1-6, the complete variable domain is DVKVTQSSRYLVKRTGEKVFLECVQDMDHENMFWYRQDPGLGLRLIYFSYDVKMKEKGDIPEGYSVSREKKERFSLILESASTNQTSMYLCASRQGARDSPLHFGNGTRLTVT.